These T cell receptor beta chains were read from a single sample in a study of cytomegalovirus exposure and HLA in healthy donors. Measured with immunoSEQ multiplex PCR; TCRdb has only the in-frame clones, and not every one. The sample records some 140,000 clones, about 61% being singletons. Sequenced input: PBMCs. The receptors here all came from a woman between 40 and 55 years old in good health and CMV-seronegative. CDR3s include the opening cysteine and the closing phenylalanine or tryptophan.

TRBJ2-7	TRBV6-5	15	CASSYSRGGGYEQYF
TRBJ1-1	TRBV19	17	CASMLGQGAGENTEAFF
TRBJ1-2	TRBV6-1	15	CASSEANGHGYGYTF
TRBJ2-1	TRBV6-5	14	CASRTAGGHNEQFF
TRBJ1-2	TRBV11-2	16	CASSLDRDRGVYGYTF
TRBJ1-1	TRBV27	16	CASSPSQGEYVTEAFF
TRBJ2-1	TRBV2	14	CASGIPDRGYEQFF
TRBJ1-1	TRBV7-3	13	CASSERDRGRAFF
TRBJ2-7	TRBV11-2	13	CASSLGDKYEQYF
TRBJ1-5	TRBV18	14	CASSPQGAGQPQHF
TRBJ1-5	TRBV5-8	13	CASSLTRNQPQHF
TRBJ1-5	TRBV4-2	15	CASSQEGTDNQPQHF
TRBJ2-3	TRBV10-3	16	CAISEFSGGAGDTQYF
TRBJ1-5	TRBV2	15	CASSEVGALNQPQHF
TRBJ1-1	TRBV6-1	16	CASSEARQTLNTEAFF
TRBJ2-2	TRBV5-1	13	CASSLIPSGELFF
TRBJ1-5	TRBV27	13	CASSLGRGQPQHF
TRBJ2-3	TRBV27	15	CASSLKGARADTQYF
TRBJ2-1	TRBV30	11	CAWSYGNEQFF
TRBJ1-5	TRBV18	13	CASSSDRNQPQHF